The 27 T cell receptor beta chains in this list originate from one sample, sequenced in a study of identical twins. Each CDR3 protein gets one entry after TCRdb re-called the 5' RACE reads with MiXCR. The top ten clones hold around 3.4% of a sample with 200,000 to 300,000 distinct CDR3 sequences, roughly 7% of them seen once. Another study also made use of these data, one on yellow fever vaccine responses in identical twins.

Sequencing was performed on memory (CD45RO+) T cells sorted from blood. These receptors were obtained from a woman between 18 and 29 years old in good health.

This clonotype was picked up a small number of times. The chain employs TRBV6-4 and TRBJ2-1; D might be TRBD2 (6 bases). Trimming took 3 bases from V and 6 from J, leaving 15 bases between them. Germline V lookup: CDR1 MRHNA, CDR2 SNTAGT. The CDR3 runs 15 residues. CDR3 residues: CASSDRLGGSNEQFF. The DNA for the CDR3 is TGTGCCAGCAGTGATCGTCTCGGGGGTTCCAATGAGCAGTTCTTC.

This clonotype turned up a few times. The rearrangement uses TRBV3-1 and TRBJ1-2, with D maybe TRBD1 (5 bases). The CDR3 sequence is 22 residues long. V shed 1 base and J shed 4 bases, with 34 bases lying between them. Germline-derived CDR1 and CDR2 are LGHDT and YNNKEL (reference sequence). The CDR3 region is CASSQGSVRTHQRGRGFYGYTF. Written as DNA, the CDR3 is TGTGCCAGCAGCCAAGGAAGCGTCCGCACGCATCAGCGGGGAAGGGGCTTCTATGGCTACACCTTC.

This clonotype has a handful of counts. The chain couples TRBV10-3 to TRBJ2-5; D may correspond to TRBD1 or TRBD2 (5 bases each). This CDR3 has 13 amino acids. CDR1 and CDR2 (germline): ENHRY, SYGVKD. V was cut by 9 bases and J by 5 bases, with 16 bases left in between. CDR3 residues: CAISRPGQETQYF. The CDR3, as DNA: TGTGCCATTTCCCGACCGGGGCAGGAGACCCAGTACTTC.

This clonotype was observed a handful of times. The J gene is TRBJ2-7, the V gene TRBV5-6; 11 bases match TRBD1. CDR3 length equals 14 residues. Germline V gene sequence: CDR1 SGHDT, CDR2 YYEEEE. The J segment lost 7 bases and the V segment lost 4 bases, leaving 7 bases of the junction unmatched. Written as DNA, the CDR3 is TGTGCCAGCAGCAACGGACAGGGGGCGTATGAGCAGTACGTC. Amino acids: CASSNGQGAYEQYV.

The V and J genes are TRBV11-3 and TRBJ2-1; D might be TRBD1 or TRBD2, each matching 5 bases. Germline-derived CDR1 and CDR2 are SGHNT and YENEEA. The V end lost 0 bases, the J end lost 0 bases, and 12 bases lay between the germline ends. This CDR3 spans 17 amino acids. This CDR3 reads CASSLDGGSFSYNEQFF. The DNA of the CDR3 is TGTGCCAGCAGCTTAGATGGGGGTTCCTTCTCCTACAATGAGCAGTTCTTC.

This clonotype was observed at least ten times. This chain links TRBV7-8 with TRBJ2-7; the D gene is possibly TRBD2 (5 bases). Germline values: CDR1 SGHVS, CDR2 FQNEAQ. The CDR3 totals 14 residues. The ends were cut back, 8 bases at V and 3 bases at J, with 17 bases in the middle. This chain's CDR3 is CASLPGGTVYEQYF. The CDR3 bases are TGTGCCAGCCTCCCAGGAGGAACGGTCTACGAGCAGTACTTC.

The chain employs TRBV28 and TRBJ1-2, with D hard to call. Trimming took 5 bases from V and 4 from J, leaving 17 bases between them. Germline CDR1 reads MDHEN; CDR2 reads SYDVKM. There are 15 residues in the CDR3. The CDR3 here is CASSPPVDSGYGYTF. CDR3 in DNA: TGTGCCAGCAGTCCCCCCGTAGACTCCGGCTATGGCTACACCTTC.

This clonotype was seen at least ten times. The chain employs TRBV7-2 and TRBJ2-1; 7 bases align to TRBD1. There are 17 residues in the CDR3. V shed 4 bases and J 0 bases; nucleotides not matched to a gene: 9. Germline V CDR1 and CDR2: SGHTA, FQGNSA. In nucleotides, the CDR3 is TGTGCCAGCAGCTCCCGCCCGGACAGGAGCTCCTACAATGAGCAGTTCTTC. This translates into CASSSRPDRSSYNEQFF.

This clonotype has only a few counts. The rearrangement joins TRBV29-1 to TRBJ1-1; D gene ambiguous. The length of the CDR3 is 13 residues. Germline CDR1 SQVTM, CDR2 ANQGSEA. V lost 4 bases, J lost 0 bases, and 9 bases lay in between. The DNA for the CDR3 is TGCAGCGTTGTACGCAGATTGAACACTGAAGCTTTCTTT. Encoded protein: CSVVRRLNTEAFF.

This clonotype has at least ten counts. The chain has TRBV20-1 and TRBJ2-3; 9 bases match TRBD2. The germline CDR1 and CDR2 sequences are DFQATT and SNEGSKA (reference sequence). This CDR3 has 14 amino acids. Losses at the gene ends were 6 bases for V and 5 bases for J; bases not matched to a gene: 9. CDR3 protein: CSARRSAGGDTQYF. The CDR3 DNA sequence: TGCAGTGCCCGGCGCTCAGCGGGGGGAGATACGCAGTATTTT.

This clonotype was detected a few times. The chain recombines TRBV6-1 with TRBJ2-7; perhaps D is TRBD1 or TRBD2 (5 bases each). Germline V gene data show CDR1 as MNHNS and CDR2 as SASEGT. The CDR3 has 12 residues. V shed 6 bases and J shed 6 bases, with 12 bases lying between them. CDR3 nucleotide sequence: TGTGCCAGCAGGGACGGGGCAGGCGAGCAGTACTTC. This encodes CASRDGAGEQYF.

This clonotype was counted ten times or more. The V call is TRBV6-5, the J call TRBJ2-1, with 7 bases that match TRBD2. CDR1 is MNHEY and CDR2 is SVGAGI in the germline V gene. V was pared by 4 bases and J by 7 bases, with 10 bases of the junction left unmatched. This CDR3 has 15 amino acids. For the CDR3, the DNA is TGTGCCAGCAGTTTGCACTGGGGGGGGTTGAATGAGCAGTTCTTC. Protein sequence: CASSLHWGGLNEQFF.

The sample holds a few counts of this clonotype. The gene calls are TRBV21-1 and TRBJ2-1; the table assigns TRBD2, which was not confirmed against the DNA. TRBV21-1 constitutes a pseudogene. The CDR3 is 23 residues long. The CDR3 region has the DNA TGTGCCAGCAGCAAAAGGGACAGGGTTACTAGCGGGAGCCTCCCAGACCACTACAATGAGCAGTTCTTC. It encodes CASSKRDRVTSGSLPDHYNEQFF.

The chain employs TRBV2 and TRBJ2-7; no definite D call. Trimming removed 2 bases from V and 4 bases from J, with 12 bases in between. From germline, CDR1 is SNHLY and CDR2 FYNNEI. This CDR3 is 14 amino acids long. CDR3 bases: TGTGCCAGCAGTGAATCGCACAGAGGATACGAGCAGTACTTC. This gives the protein CASSESHRGYEQYF.

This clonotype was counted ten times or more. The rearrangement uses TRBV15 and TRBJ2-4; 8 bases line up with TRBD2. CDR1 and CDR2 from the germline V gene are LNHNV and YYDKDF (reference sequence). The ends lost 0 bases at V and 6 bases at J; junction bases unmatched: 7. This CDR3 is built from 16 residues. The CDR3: CATSRDAVAGGNIQYF. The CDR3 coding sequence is TGTGCCACCAGCAGAGATGCGGTCGCGGGGGGAAACATTCAGTACTTC.

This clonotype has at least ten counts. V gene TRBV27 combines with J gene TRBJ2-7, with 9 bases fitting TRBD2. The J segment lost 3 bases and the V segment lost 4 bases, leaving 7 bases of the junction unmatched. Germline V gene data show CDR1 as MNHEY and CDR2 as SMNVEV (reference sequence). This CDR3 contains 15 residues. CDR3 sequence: CASSSIAGDLYEQYF. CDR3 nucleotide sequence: TGTGCCAGCAGTTCTATAGCGGGAGATCTCTACGAGCAGTACTTC.

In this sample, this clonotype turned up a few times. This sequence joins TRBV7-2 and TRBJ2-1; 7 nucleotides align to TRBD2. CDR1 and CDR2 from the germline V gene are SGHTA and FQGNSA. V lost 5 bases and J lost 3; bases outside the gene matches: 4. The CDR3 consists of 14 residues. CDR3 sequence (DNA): TGTGCCAGCAGCCGAAGCGGGATCTACAATGAGCAGTTCTTC. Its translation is CASSRSGIYNEQFF.

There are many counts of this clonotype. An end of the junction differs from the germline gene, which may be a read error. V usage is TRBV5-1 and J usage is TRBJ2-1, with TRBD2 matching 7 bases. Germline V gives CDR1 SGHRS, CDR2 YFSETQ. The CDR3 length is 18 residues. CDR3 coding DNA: TGCGCCAGCAGCGACCCACGTAGTGGCGGGAGCTCCAACAATGAGCAGTTCTTC. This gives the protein CASSDPRSGGSSNNEQFF.

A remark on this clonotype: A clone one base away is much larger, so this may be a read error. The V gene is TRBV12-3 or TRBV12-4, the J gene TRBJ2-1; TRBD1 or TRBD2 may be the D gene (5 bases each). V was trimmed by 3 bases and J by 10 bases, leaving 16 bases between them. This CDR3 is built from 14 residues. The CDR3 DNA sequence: TGTGCCAGCAGTTTCTGGGGGTGGGCCGCCGAGCAGTTCTTC. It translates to CASSFWGWAAEQFF.

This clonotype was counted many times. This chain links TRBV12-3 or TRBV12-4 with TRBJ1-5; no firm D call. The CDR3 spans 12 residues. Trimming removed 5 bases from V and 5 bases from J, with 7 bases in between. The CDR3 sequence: CASSPNHQPQHF. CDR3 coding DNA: TGTGCCAGCAGTCCCAACCATCAGCCCCAGCATTTT.

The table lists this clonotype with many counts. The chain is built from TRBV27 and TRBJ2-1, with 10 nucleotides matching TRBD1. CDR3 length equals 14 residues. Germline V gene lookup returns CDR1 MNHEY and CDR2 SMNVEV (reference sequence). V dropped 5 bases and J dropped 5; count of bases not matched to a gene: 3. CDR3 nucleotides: TGTGCCAGCAGTCGGGACAGGGGAAACAATGAGCAGTTCTTC. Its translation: CASSRDRGNNEQFF.

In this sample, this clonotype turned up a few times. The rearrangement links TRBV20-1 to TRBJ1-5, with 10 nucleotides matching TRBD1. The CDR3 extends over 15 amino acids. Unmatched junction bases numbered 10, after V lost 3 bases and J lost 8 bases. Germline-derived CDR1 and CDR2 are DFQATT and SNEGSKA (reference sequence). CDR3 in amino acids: CSASYWDRGLEPQHF. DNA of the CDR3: TGCAGTGCTAGCTATTGGGACAGGGGCCTAGAGCCCCAGCATTTT.

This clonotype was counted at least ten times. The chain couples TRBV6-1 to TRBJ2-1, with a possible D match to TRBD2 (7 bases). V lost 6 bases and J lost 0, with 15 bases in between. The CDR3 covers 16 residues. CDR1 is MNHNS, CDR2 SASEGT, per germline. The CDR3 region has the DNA TGTGCCAGCAGCCACGGGGGAGGGGGCTCCTACAATGAGCAGTTCTTC. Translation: CASSHGGGGSYNEQFF.

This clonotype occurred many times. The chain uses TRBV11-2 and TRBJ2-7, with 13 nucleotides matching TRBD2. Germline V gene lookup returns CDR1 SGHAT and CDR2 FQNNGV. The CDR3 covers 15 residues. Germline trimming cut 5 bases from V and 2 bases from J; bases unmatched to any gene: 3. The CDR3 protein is CASSPTSGGAYEQYV. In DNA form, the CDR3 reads TGTGCCAGCAGCCCCACTAGCGGGGGGGCCTACGAGCAGTACGTC.

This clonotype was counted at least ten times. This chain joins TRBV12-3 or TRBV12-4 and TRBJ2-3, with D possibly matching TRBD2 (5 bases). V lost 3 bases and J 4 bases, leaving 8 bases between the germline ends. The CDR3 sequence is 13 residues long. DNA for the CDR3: TGTGCCAGCAGTTTCTCCGGGGCAGATACGCAGTATTTT. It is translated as CASSFSGADTQYF.

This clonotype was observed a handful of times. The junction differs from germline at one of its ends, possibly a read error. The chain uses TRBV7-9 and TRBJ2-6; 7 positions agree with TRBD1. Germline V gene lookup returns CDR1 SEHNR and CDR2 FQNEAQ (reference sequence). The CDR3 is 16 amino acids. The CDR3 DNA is TGTGCCAGCAGCTTAGGTGTATTTGCAGGGGGCAACGTCCTGACTTTC. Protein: CASSLGVFAGGNVLTF.

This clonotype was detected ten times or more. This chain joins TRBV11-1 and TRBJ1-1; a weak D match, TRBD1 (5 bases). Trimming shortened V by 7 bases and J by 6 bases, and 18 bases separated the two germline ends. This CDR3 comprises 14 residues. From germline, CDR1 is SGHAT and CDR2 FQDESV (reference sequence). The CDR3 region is CASNQGREVAEAFF. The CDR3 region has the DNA TGTGCCAGCAACCAGGGCAGGGAGGTCGCTGAAGCTTTCTTT.